Below, 27 T cell receptor beta chains from the same sample are listed, as sequenced in a study of T cell changes during pregnancy in multiple sclerosis. Assay: immunoSEQ multiplex PCR; the TCRdb copy retains only in-frame clones and omits some. This table has fewer than 60,000 clones, more than 85% appearing once. The source was CD4+ T cells from peripheral blood mononuclear cells, collected after pregnancy. The source is a female donor with multiple sclerosis, enrolled in a pregnancy study.

The chain has TRBV18 and TRBJ1-1; D is unresolved. V lost 2 bases to trimming and J lost 6 bases, with 10 bases between them. Germline V gives CDR1 KGHSH, CDR2 LQKENI. This CDR3 has 13 amino acids. CDR3 amino acids: CASSPTTPAEAFF. CDR3 nucleotide sequence: TGTGCCAGCTCACCAACTACCCCCGCTGAAGCTTTCTTT.

V usage is TRBV28 and J usage is TRBJ1-3; D call uncertain. Germline loops: CDR1 MDHEN, CDR2 SYDVKM. V dropped 6 bases and J dropped 0 bases, with 15 bases sitting between them. CDR3 length equals 16 residues. CDR3 sequence reads: CASSPPRSSSGNTIYF. CDR3 nucleotides: TGTGCCAGCAGCCCCCCCCGTTCCAGCTCTGGAAACACCATATATTTT.

V usage is TRBV7-9 and J usage is TRBJ2-7; 12 nucleotides line up with TRBD2. Germline V gene data show CDR1 as SEHNR and CDR2 as FQNEAQ (reference sequence). Trimming at V came to 5 bases and at J to 5 bases, leaving 7 bases not matched to a gene. The CDR3 is 15 amino acids. CDR3 protein: CASSSTSGRINEQYF. The CDR3 nucleotides read TGTGCCAGCAGCAGTACTAGCGGGAGGATCAACGAGCAGTACTTC.

The chain carries TRBV2 and TRBJ1-1, with D tentatively TRBD1 (5 bases). Trimming shortened V by 6 bases and J by 0 bases, and 11 bases separated the two germline ends. Germline V CDR1 and CDR2: SNHLY, FYNNEI. CDR3 length equals 14 residues. The CDR3 reads CASSRQSMNTEAFF. CDR3 nucleotide sequence: TGTGCCAGCAGCCGACAGTCCATGAACACTGAAGCTTTCTTT. The full variable domain, completed using reference TRBV2 and TRBJ1-1, is EPEVTQTPSHQVTQMGQEVILRCVPISNHLYFYWYRQILGQKVEFLVSFYNNEISEKSEIFDDQFSVERPDGSNFTLKIRSTKLEDSAMYFCASSRQSMNTEAFFGQGTRLTVV.

This chain uses TRBV6-1 with TRBJ2-6; D may be TRBD2 (7 bases). This CDR3 has 15 residues. V was clipped by 4 bases and J by 2 bases, with 9 bases between them. Germline V CDR1 and CDR2: MNHNS, SASEGT. CDR3 coding DNA: TGTGCCAGCAGTGGAGGGGGGGCTGGGGCCAACGTCCTGACTTTC. Translated, it gives CASSGGGAGANVLTF.

The chain employs TRBV15 and TRBJ2-1, with 9 bases fitting TRBD2. Germline CDR1 reads LNHNV; CDR2 reads YYDKDF (reference sequence). The CDR3 has 17 amino acids. The junction had 5 bases not matched to a gene; V was cut back by 2 bases and J by 0 bases. The CDR3 DNA is TGTGCCACCAGCAGACGGCGGGGGGGATTCTCCTACAATGAGCAGTTCTTC. Amino acids: CATSRRRGGFSYNEQFF.

V is TRBV6-7 and J is TRBJ1-4; maybe TRBD1 (6 bases). TRBV6-7 is recorded as an ORF, its role being uncertain. The CDR3 is 16 residues long. The V end lost 0 bases, the J end lost 6 bases, and 14 bases lay between the germline ends. The CDR3, as DNA: TGTGCCAGCAGTTACTCCGAGGGGGAGCAGGATGAAAAACTGTTTTTT. Translating it yields CASSYSEGEQDEKLFF.

The rearrangement joins TRBV5-1 to TRBJ1-1; the D gene is possibly TRBD1 (5 bases). Trimming took off 1 base at V and 7 bases at J, with 14 bases between the two ends. Germline loops: CDR1 SGHRS, CDR2 YFSETQ. This CDR3 has 14 amino acids. In nucleotides, the CDR3 is TGCGCCAGCAGCTTGAGGGCGGGGACGGGTGAAGCTTTCTTT. This translates into CASSLRAGTGEAFF.

The count of this clone is one. The chain joins TRBV5-1 to TRBJ2-4; tentative D call: TRBD1 (5 bases). The CDR3 consists of 16 residues. V gave up 2 bases and J gave up 2 bases, with 14 bases separating them. Germline V gene data show CDR1 as SGHRS and CDR2 as YFSETQ. The CDR3 spells CASSFPQGGTKNIQYF. CDR3 DNA sequence: TGCGCCAGCAGCTTCCCGCAGGGTGGTACCAAAAACATTCAGTACTTC. The full variable domain, completed using reference TRBV5-1 and TRBJ2-4, is KAGVTQTPRYLIKTRGQQVTLSCSPISGHRSVSWYQQTPGQGLQFLFEYFSETQRNKGNFPGRFSGRQFSNSRSEMNVSTLELGDSALYLCASSFPQGGTKNIQYFGAGTRLSVL.

The chain links TRBV9 to TRBJ2-1; D is possibly TRBD2 (5 bases). CDR1 SGDLS and CDR2 YYNGEE come from the germline V gene. The CDR3 runs 15 residues. V was shortened by 0 bases and J by 2 bases, with 9 bases between the two germline ends. The CDR3 DNA reads as TGTGCCAGCAGCGTAGTTCCTAGCCCCTACAATGAGCAGTTCTTC. Translated: CASSVVPSPYNEQFF.

V and J are TRBV5-1 and TRBJ2-7; 10 bases map to TRBD2. Trimming removed 3 bases from V and 1 base from J; junction bases left unmatched: 7. Germline V gene sequence: CDR1 SGHRS, CDR2 YFSETQ. The CDR3 has 16 amino acids. The CDR3 DNA is TGCGCCAGCAGCTCCGGGGTACTAGCGGGGTCCTACGAGCAGTACTTC. This codes for CASSSGVLAGSYEQYF.

The chain recombines TRBV6-4 with TRBJ1-1; D is unclear. The CDR3 covers 13 residues. The V gene's germline CDR1 is MRHNA and CDR2 SNTAGT. V lost 0 bases to trimming and J lost 3 bases, with 5 bases between them. CDR3 in DNA: TGTGCCAGCAGTGACTCCCAGTACACTGAAGCTTTCTTT. Translated, it gives CASSDSQYTEAFF.

J is TRBJ2-7 and V is TRBV7-9; 10 nucleotides align to TRBD2. V lost 5 bases, J lost 4 bases, and 5 bases stayed unmatched. CDR3 length: 14 residues. Germline V CDR1 and CDR2: SEHNR, FQNEAQ (reference sequence). This CDR3 is CASSPWTSGYEQYF. CDR3 DNA sequence: TGTGCCAGCAGCCCCTGGACTAGCGGTTACGAGCAGTACTTC. Complete variable domain (other parts from reference TRBV7-9 and TRBJ2-7): DTGVSQNPRHKITKRGQNVTFRCDPISEHNRLYWYRQTLGQGPEFLTYFQNEAQLEKSRLLSDRFSAERPKGSFSTLEIQRTEQGDSAMYLCASSPWTSGYEQYFGPGTRLTVT.

V is TRBV6-1 and J is TRBJ1-1; no clear D gene. Germline V gene data show CDR1 as MNHNS and CDR2 as SASEGT. The V end was cut by 5 bases, the J end by 1 base, with 8 bases between. The CDR3 consists of 13 residues. CDR3 residues: CASSLDWNTEAFF. The CDR3 bases are TGTGCCAGCAGTTTGGACTGGAACACTGAAGCTTTCTTT.

This chain uses TRBV2 with TRBJ2-7, with 8 nucleotides matching TRBD1. Germline CDR1 reads SNHLY; CDR2 reads FYNNEI. This CDR3 is built from 15 residues. Losses at the gene ends were 4 bases for V and 4 bases for J; bases not matched to a gene: 9. CDR3 sequence reads: CASSAGGQAYYEQYF. The DNA of the CDR3 is TGTGCCAGCAGTGCCGGGGGACAGGCTTATTACGAGCAGTACTTC.

This rearrangement joins TRBV27 to TRBJ2-7, with D possibly matching TRBD2 (6 bases). The CDR3 has 14 residues. V gave up 2 bases and J gave up 3 bases, with 11 bases separating them. The germline gives CDR1 MNHEY, CDR2 SMNVEV (reference sequence). CDR3 sequence reads: CASSLRERGYEQYF. The CDR3 DNA is TGTGCCAGCAGTTTACGGGAGCGCGGCTACGAGCAGTACTTC.

V usage is TRBV25-1 and J usage is TRBJ1-5, with D possibly being TRBD1 (5 bases). CDR3 length equals 15 residues. V lost 3 bases and J 4 bases, leaving 13 bases between the germline ends. Per germline, CDR1 MGHDK and CDR2 SYGVNS. The CDR3 DNA reads TGTGCCAGCAGTGAGATAGGGGCGGGGAATCAGCCCCAGCATTTT. It yields the protein CASSEIGAGNQPQHF.

V usage is TRBV9 and J usage is TRBJ2-2, with TRBD2 identical over 13 bases. The CDR3 has 17 residues. CDR1 is SGDLS and CDR2 is YYNGEE in the germline V gene. V lost 3 bases, J lost 5 bases, and 7 bases stayed unmatched. The CDR3 here is CASSAGLAGRKTGELFF. The CDR3 bases are TGTGCCAGCAGCGCGGGACTAGCGGGACGTAAAACCGGGGAGCTGTTTTTT.

The V gene is TRBV30, the J gene TRBJ2-5; 8 bases agree with TRBD2. CDR3 length: 14 residues. Germline V gene sequence: CDR1 GTSNPN, CDR2 SVGIG (reference sequence). V dropped 7 bases and J dropped 5; count of bases not matched to a gene: 12. CDR3 DNA: TGTGCCTCAAGCGGGAGCATGAGATTGGAGACCCAGTACTTC. The encoded protein is CASSGSMRLETQYF. Full variable domain (outside the CDR3, taken from reference TRBV30 and TRBJ2-5): SQTIHQWPATLVQPVGSPLSLECTVEGTSNPNLYWYRQAAGRGLQLLFYSVGIGQISSEVPQNLSASRPQDRQFILSSKKLLLSDSGFYLCASSGSMRLETQYFGPGTRLLVL.

The rearrangement joins TRBV11-1 to TRBJ1-2; possible D gene TRBD1, 6 bases. The germline V gene encodes CDR1 SGHAT and CDR2 FQDESV (reference sequence). The V end was cut by 10 bases, the J end by 1 base, with 10 bases between. The CDR3 is made up of 12 amino acids. The CDR3 loop reads CATRGLNYGYTF. The DNA for the CDR3 is TGTGCCACCAGGGGACTTAACTATGGCTACACCTTC.

This clone showed up just a few times. The chain recombines TRBV5-4 with TRBJ1-5; 10 bases match TRBD1. Germline values: CDR1 SGHNT, CDR2 YYREEE (reference sequence). The CDR3 is 14 residues long. The V and J ends lost 3 bases and 4 bases, in that order; junction bases with no gene match: 1. CDR3 nucleotides: TGTGCCAGCAGCTCGGGACAGGGGAATCAGCCCCAGCATTTT. Amino acids: CASSSGQGNQPQHF. Full variable domain (missing parts from reference TRBV5-4 and TRBJ1-5): ETGVTQSPTHLIKTRGQQVTLRCSSQSGHNTVSWYQQALGQGPQFIFQYYREEENGRGNFPPRFSGLQFPNYSSELNVNALELDDSALYLCASSSGQGNQPQHFGDGTRLSIL.

The chain couples TRBV6-1 to TRBJ2-3; no reliable D call. Germline lookup yields CDR1 MNHNS and CDR2 SASEGT. CDR3 length: 13 amino acids. The V end lost 8 bases, the J end lost 5 bases, and 14 bases lay between the germline ends. The CDR3 DNA is TGTGCCAGCGCTTACAGATTACAAGATACGCAGTATTTT. Residues: CASAYRLQDTQYF.

The V call is TRBV7-2, the J call TRBJ2-3; D may be TRBD1 (6 bases). Trimming pared 1 base from V and 0 bases from J, leaving 11 bases between. CDR3 length: 16 amino acids. CDR1 is SGHTA and CDR2 is FQGNSA in the germline V gene. The CDR3 DNA follows: TGTGCCAGCAGCTTAGAAGGGACAACTAGCACAGATACGCAGTATTTT. It yields the protein CASSLEGTTSTDTQYF.

V gene TRBV7-2 combines with J gene TRBJ2-1; TRBD2 matches 8 bases. The V segment lost 1 base and the J segment 4 bases; nucleotides outside the gene matches: 3. The length of the CDR3 is 15 residues. Germline V gene sequence: CDR1 SGHTA, CDR2 FQGNSA. CDR3 amino acids: CASSLGRGGYNEQFF. The CDR3 DNA follows: TGTGCCAGCAGCTTAGGCCGGGGGGGGTACAATGAGCAGTTCTTC.

V gene TRBV4-1 combines with J gene TRBJ1-1; possible D gene TRBD1, 6 bases. This CDR3 is built from 15 residues. Between the trimmed V and J ends, which lost 3 bases and 1 base, there was a span of 12 bases. CDR1 and CDR2 from the germline V gene are MGHRA and YSYEKL. CDR3 residues: CASSQRAGENTEAFF. The CDR3, as DNA: TGCGCCAGCAGCCAGCGGGCAGGGGAGAACACTGAAGCTTTCTTT.

This chain connects TRBV5-1 to TRBJ2-7, with a tentative D call TRBD2 (5 bases). CDR1 and CDR2 (germline): SGHRS, YFSETQ. Trimming stripped 2 bases from V and 4 bases from J, with 13 bases between. The CDR3 sequence is 14 residues long. The CDR3 bases are TGCGCCAGCAGCTTATCGGGGATCAGGTACGAGCAGTACTTC. Translated, it gives CASSLSGIRYEQYF.

The chain uses TRBV5-1 and TRBJ2-7, with a possible D match to TRBD1 (6 bases). Germline CDR1 reads SGHRS; CDR2 reads YFSETQ. The CDR3 has 14 amino acids. V gave up 2 bases and J gave up 2 bases, with 11 bases separating them. This chain's CDR3 is CASSFTGNAYEQYF. The CDR3 DNA sequence: TGCGCCAGCAGCTTCACAGGGAACGCCTACGAGCAGTACTTC.